This T cell receptor beta chain was sequenced in a study of immune evolution from preneoplasia to lung adenocarcinoma. On the study more broadly: HLA loss of heterozygosity: about 7% AIS, about 15% MIA, around 35% ADC, none AAH. Study results and limitations: Clonality was highest in normal lung, lower in later-stage lesions apparently. Highest clonality occurred in KRAS-mutant, not EGFR-mutant or double wild-type, nodules.

Each case's diagnosis was confirmed by two pathologists on H&E. CDR3 length: 14 residues. V was clipped by 0 bases and J by 3 bases; unmatched bases: 3. Germline CDR1 SGDLS, CDR2 YYNGEE. A remark on this clone: What it binds is not known.

TCRdb's table, derived via immunoSEQ multiplex PCR, lists solely in-frame clones and lacks some. The table includes over 3,500 clones, about nine tenths detected once. Source material: FFPE minimally invasive lung adenocarcinoma tissue. The receptor was derived from a donor older than 65 with lung adenocarcinoma. V is TRBV9 and J is TRBJ2-7; the match to TRBD2 covers 7 bases. CDR3 region: CASSVDERGYEQYF. In DNA, the CDR3 is TGTGCCAGCAGCGTAGACGAGCGGGGCTACGAGCAGTACTTC.